This T cell receptor (beta chain) was identified in a study of T cells in Graves' hyperthyroidism and ophthalmopathy. General observations from the study: Blood samples included most of the expanded thyroid clonotypes exceeding 0.001.

The sample holds many counts of this clonotype. Its specificity is not known. TCR beta CDR3 regions were amplified from RNA transcripts. An initial round of RT-PCR targeting the TCR CDR3 relied on the HTBI primer set. TCRdb independently ran MiXCR on the multiplex PCR reads; one entry per CDR3 protein. The sample records around 280,000 distinct CDR3 sequences, roughly an eighth being singletons. Absence of ophthalmopathy progression within 18 months defined stable Graves' hyperthyroidism. This sample holds PBMCs from roughly 10 ml fresh peripheral blood. The V segment lost 2 bases and the J segment 7 bases; nucleotides outside the gene matches: 3. This CDR3 is built from 14 residues. Per germline, CDR1 GTSNPN and CDR2 SVGIG (reference sequence).

Material: blood. The chain links TRBV30 to TRBJ2-7; 15 bases are shared with TRBD2. The TCR originated in a middle-aged woman with Graves' hyperthyroidism. CDR3 coding DNA: TGTGCCTGGAGTAGTGGACTAGCGGGAGGGGAGCAGTACTTC. Its translation is CAWSSGLAGGEQYF.